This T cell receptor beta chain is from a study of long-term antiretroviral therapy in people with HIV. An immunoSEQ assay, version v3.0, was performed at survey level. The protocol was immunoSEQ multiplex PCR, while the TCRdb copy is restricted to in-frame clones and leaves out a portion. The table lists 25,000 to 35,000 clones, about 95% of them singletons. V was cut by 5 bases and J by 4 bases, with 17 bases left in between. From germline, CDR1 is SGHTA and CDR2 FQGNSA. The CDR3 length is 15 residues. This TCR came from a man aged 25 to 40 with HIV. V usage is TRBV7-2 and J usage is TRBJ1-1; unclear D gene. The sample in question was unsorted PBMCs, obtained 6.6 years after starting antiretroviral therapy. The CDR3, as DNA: TGTGCCAGCAGCCAAGTAGATGTTCGGGGCACTGAAGCTTTCTTT. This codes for CASSQVDVRGTEAFF.